This TCR beta chain comes out of a study of cytomegalovirus exposure and HLA in healthy donors. Regarding the study as a whole: As was reported, the HLA-A and HLA-B alleles of most subjects were accurately predicted from TCR beta sequences. Clonal expansion, a later analysis showed, was greater in HLA-associated TCR beta chains than in equally common others. Data from an earlier analysis indicated that most TCR beta V segments were productive either about 90% or about 30% of the time. HLA allele associations emerged for some 16,000 TCR beta sequences in a later analysis, at 0.05 false discovery rate.

Concerning this clone itself: Its cognate antigen is unknown.

PCR employed 60 Vbeta and 13 Jbeta primers. The data were produced by immunoSEQ multiplex PCR, yet TCRdb's version contains in-frame clones alone and is incomplete. The sample holds 190,000 or so clones, 75% to 85% seen once. The CDR3 totals 13 residues. V trimming: 6 bases; J trimming: 6 bases; junction bases outside the gene matches: 5. The germline gives CDR1 GTSNPN, CDR2 SVGIG (reference sequence). The source is a male donor in good health and CMV-seropositive. The sample consisted of PBMCs. The chain links TRBV30 to TRBJ1-6; 7 nucleotides agree with TRBD1. CDR3 amino acids: CACRDSRNSPLHF. In nucleotides, the CDR3 is TGTGCCTGTCGGGACAGTCGTAATTCACCCCTCCACTTT.